Reported below is one TCR beta chain. Germline CDR1 and CDR2: SGHAT and FQNNGV. The ends were cut back, 5 bases at V and 2 bases at J, with 18 bases in the middle. The CDR3 runs 16 residues. This sample was taken from a study of blood T cell repertoires in COVID-19. On the study more broadly: There were acute and convalescent COVID-19 samples, and they came from the United States, Italy and Spain.

TCRdb's copy holds only in-frame clones and misses some; the assay was immunoSEQ multiplex PCR. The table lists 150,000 or so clones, 87% of them singletons, with under 4.5% in the top ten. Residents of about two dozen US areas, aged roughly 18 to 89 years, made up the participants. This chain joins TRBV11-2 and TRBJ1-1; TRBD1 might be the D (6 bases). Sequencing used PBMCs or T cells enriched from blood (not recorded which). This TCR derives from a woman in her 40s who had been exposed to COVID-19. The CDR3 coding sequence is TGTGCCAGCAGCCCGGGCAGGGGAAGGGCTAACACTGAAGCTTTCTTT. This codes for CASSPGRGRANTEAFF.